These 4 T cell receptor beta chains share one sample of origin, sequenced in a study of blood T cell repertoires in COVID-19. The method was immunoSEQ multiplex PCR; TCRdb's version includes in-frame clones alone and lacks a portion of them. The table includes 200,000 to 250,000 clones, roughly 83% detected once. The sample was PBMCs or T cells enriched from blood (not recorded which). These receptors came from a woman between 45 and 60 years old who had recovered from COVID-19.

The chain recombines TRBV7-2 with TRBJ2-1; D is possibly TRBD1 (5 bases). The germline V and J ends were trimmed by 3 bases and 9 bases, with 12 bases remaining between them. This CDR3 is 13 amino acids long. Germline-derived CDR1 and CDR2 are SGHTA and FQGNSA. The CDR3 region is CASSFGGHGEQFF. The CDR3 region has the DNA TGTGCCAGCAGCTTCGGTGGACACGGTGAGCAGTTCTTC.

The DNA of the CDR3 is TGTGCCAGCAGGGGAACAGGGAACTATGGCTACACCTTC. This sequence encodes CASRGTGNYGYTF. The chain couples TRBV12-3 or TRBV12-4 to TRBJ1-2, with a possible D match to TRBD1 (6 bases). The V gene lost 6 bases and the J gene lost 2 bases, with 10 bases spanning the gap. The CDR3 is 13 residues long.

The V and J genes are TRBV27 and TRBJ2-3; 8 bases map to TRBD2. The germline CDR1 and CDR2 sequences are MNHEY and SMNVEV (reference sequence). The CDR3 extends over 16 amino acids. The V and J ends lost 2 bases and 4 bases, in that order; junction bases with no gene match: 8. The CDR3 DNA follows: TGTGCCAGCAGTTTAATGGCTAGCGGGCATCCAGATACGCAGTATTTT. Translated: CASSLMASGHPDTQYF.

CDR3 nucleotides: TGTGCCAGCAGTTACTCGGGACTTCAGTACTTC. Residues: CASSYSGLQYF. The genes are TRBV6-5 and TRBJ2-7, with D possibly TRBD2 on 6 matching bases. V gave up 0 bases and J gave up 10 bases, with 7 bases separating them. Germline V gives CDR1 MNHEY, CDR2 SVGAGI. The CDR3 totals 11 residues.